These 14 T cell receptor beta chains share one sample of origin, sequenced in a study of blood T cell repertoires in COVID-19. The method was immunoSEQ multiplex PCR; TCRdb's version includes in-frame clones alone and lacks a portion of them. The profile shows about 180,000 clones, more than 85% of them singletons. The specimen was peripheral blood. These receptor sequences come from a woman in her twenties or thirties with active or convalescent COVID-19.

The rearrangement links TRBV19 to TRBJ2-3, with no clear D. This CDR3 has 14 amino acids. Deletions cut 6 bases from V and 0 bases from J, with 10 bases between. CDR1 is LNHDA, CDR2 SQIVND, per germline (reference sequence). CDR3 region: CASRGISSTDTQYF. The CDR3 DNA reads TGTGCCAGTAGGGGCATTTCTAGCACAGATACGCAGTATTTT.

This chain joins TRBV15 and TRBJ2-5, with D maybe TRBD1 (5 bases). V gave up 0 bases and J gave up 5 bases, with 13 bases separating them. This CDR3 has 15 amino acids. CDR1 LNHNV and CDR2 YYDKDF come from the germline V gene (reference sequence). CDR3 in amino acids: CATSREGRAVETQYF. The DNA for the CDR3 is TGTGCCACCAGCAGAGAAGGCAGGGCGGTGGAGACCCAGTACTTC.

V usage is TRBV6-1 and J usage is TRBJ1-5; tentative D call: TRBD1 (5 bases). The CDR3 covers 15 residues. The V end was cut by 2 bases, the J end by 4 bases, with 12 bases between. Per the germline V gene, CDR1 is MNHNS and CDR2 is SASEGT. The CDR3 protein is CASSEMAGPNQPQHF. The CDR3 coding sequence is TGTGCCAGCAGTGAAATGGCGGGGCCTAATCAGCCCCAGCATTTT.

This chain uses TRBV5-1 with TRBJ2-5, with TRBD1 matching over 10 bases. Per germline, CDR1 SGHRS and CDR2 YFSETQ. The CDR3 has 15 amino acids. The trim removed 3 bases at V and 3 bases at J, leaving 5 bases unmatched. For the CDR3, the DNA is TGCGCCAGCAGCTACGGGACAGGGGTAGAAGAGACCCAGTACTTC. Translating gives CASSYGTGVEETQYF.

The sample holds one count of this clone. The rearrangement uses TRBV11-2 and TRBJ2-3; maybe TRBD2 (7 bases). The CDR3 contains 15 residues. Trimming cost V 5 bases and J 4 bases, with 16 bases left between them. CDR1 is SGHAT, CDR2 FQNNGV, per germline. DNA of the CDR3: TGTGCCAGCAGCCCAGAGGGGGGGGGTCCAGATACGCAGTATTTT. Translation: CASSPEGGGPDTQYF. The variable domain in full, completed from reference TRBV11-2 and TRBJ2-3, reads EAGVAQSPRYKIIEKRQSVAFWCNPISGHATLYWYQQILGQGPKLLIQFQNNGVVDDSQLPKDRFSAERLKGVDSTLKIQPAKLEDSAVYLCASSPEGGGPDTQYFGPGTRLTVL.

The chain carries TRBV25-1 and TRBJ2-2, with a possible D match to TRBD2 (5 bases). Germline V lookup: CDR1 MGHDK, CDR2 SYGVNS. V dropped 4 bases and J dropped 6 bases, with 6 bases sitting between them. This CDR3 has 12 amino acids. CDR3 DNA: TGTGCCAGCAGTGTGAGGGCCGGGGAGCTGTTTTTT. Translating it yields CASSVRAGELFF.

The V gene is TRBV5-6, the J gene TRBJ1-2; perhaps TRBD1 as D (6 bases). The length of the CDR3 is 14 residues. Trimming pared 4 bases from V and 0 bases from J, leaving 10 bases between. Germline V gene sequence: CDR1 SGHDT, CDR2 YYEEEE. The DNA for the CDR3 is TGTGCCAGCAGCGTGCAGGGGTCTAACTATGGCTACACCTTC. This gives the protein CASSVQGSNYGYTF.

This clone showed up just once. V is TRBV27 and J is TRBJ1-2; 8 bases map to TRBD1. The CDR3 is 15 amino acids. The ends lost 5 bases at V and 4 bases at J; junction bases unmatched: 9. Germline loops: CDR1 MNHEY, CDR2 SMNVEV (reference sequence). The CDR3 reads CASSPAGQGGYGYTF. DNA of the CDR3: TGTGCCAGCAGTCCCGCTGGACAGGGAGGCTATGGCTACACCTTC.

DNA of the CDR3: TGTGCCAGTAGAGATACAGGGATCTCCTACGAGCAGTACTTC. It encodes CASRDTGISYEQYF. This chain links TRBV19 with TRBJ2-7; perhaps TRBD1 as D (6 bases). V gave up 6 bases and J gave up 0 bases, with 12 bases separating them. The CDR3 totals 14 residues. Germline loops: CDR1 LNHDA, CDR2 SQIVND (reference sequence).

The CDR3 nucleotides are TGTGCCAGCAGTTTCAGCGGGTACTCCTACAATGAGCAGTTCTTC. This encodes CASSFSGYSYNEQFF. This chain uses TRBV27 with TRBJ2-1; possibly TRBD2 for D (6 bases). This CDR3 contains 15 residues. Germline CDR1 MNHEY, CDR2 SMNVEV (reference sequence). Trimming took off 3 bases at V and 0 bases at J, with 9 bases between the two ends.

The chain links TRBV6-5 to TRBJ1-1; D is perhaps TRBD1 (6 bases). V gave up 4 bases and J gave up 3 bases, with 12 bases separating them. The CDR3 is made up of 14 amino acids. The V gene's germline CDR1 is MNHEY and CDR2 SVGAGI. The CDR3 region is CASSSQGGYTEAFF. The CDR3 DNA sequence: TGTGCCAGCAGTTCACAGGGAGGGTACACTGAAGCTTTCTTT.

This clone was detected only once. The chain recombines TRBV19 with TRBJ2-3; the match to TRBD2 covers 11 bases. The CDR3 has 15 residues. Trimming removed 5 bases from V and 3 bases from J; junction bases left unmatched: 4. Germline V gives CDR1 LNHDA, CDR2 SQIVND (reference sequence). CDR3 sequence: CASSFSGGATDTQYF. CDR3 nucleotides: TGTGCCAGTAGTTTTAGCGGGGGGGCTACAGATACGCAGTATTTT.

The V gene is TRBV29-1, the J gene TRBJ1-1, with D possibly being TRBD1 (6 bases). Per germline, CDR1 SQVTM and CDR2 ANQGSEA. This CDR3 region has 13 residues. V lost 4 bases, J lost 1 base, and 10 bases lay in between. In DNA, the CDR3 is TGCAGCGTTGTTTCGGACAGGAACACTGAAGCTTTCTTT. Its translation: CSVVSDRNTEAFF.

The chain has TRBV25-1 and TRBJ1-1, with D unclear. Per germline, CDR1 MGHDK and CDR2 SYGVNS. CDR3 length: 14 amino acids. Trimming left V 4 bases short and J 1 base short, with 10 bases between. The CDR3 nucleotides read TGTGCCAGCAGTGCCATCGCAGGGAACACTGAAGCTTTCTTT. Translating gives CASSAIAGNTEAFF.